This TCR beta chain was captured in a study of T cells expressing NK-cell markers. Broader study findings: Dominant NKG2C+ clonotypes made up about 1.0-7.5% of CD8+ T cells in more than 5 donors.

The germline V gene encodes CDR1 SGHDN and CDR2 FVKESK. CDR3 size: 18 residues. To note about this clonotype: Its antigen is undetermined.

TCR beta cDNA was made by 5'RACE template switching with UMIs. Following a re-call of the 5' RACE reads, TCRdb has one entry per CDR3 protein and lacks DNA. The sample has over 120,000 distinct CDR3 sequences. This clonotype originated in a man between 18 and 29 years old in good health. What was sequenced was blood T cells: a sorted CD56 or NKG2C T cell subset, CD4+ or CD8+ T cells, or bulk PBMC T cells (not recorded which). The chain is built from TRBV14 and TRBJ1-1; the D gene TCRdb calls, TRBD1, cannot be checked with no DNA. The CDR3 reads CASSQDVGAGSVFAEAFF.